These T cell receptor beta chains were read from a single sample in a study of cytomegalovirus exposure and HLA in healthy donors. Only in-frame clones appear in the TCRdb table, and some are missing; sequencing was by immunoSEQ multiplex PCR. This sample has 90,000 to 130,000 clones, with roughly four fifths found just once. Input material: PBMCs. The receptors derive from a man younger than 40 in good health and CMV-seropositive. Each CDR3 is given with its conserved first and last residue. The D gene is left open where the match is weak.

j_call,d_call,v_call,cdr3_aa
TRBJ2-3,TRBD2,TRBV5-6,CASKMTDGGGDTQYF
TRBJ1-4,.,TRBV18,CASSPGSLTGTTNEKLFF
TRBJ2-3,.,TRBV27,CASSTGPTPDTQYF
TRBJ2-2,.,TRBV5-6,CASTSDTGELFF
TRBJ1-1,.,TRBV27,CASRAQQGWNTEAFF
TRBJ2-3,TRBD1,TRBV5-6,CASSHRTGAVDTQYF
TRBJ2-2,.,TRBV4-1,CASSRGPGGELFF
TRBJ2-2,TRBD2,TRBV19,CAIKPPGLAGVETGELFF
TRBJ1-4,TRBD1,TRBV5-5,CASSASGTGEEKLFF
TRBJ2-1,.,TRBV12-5,CASGLVHSGSSYNEQFF
TRBJ2-5,.,TRBV6-1,CASSRLEGTQYF
TRBJ1-3,.,TRBV9,CASSVNRGNTIYF
TRBJ1-1,.,TRBV5-1,CASSPTAGGTEAFF
TRBJ1-2,.,TRBV15,CATSSQPPGLDYGYTF
TRBJ2-1,.,TRBV6-6,CASSYFYGEQFF
TRBJ2-6,.,TRBV19,CASSRQFPGTGANVLTF
TRBJ1-2,TRBD1,TRBV19,CASSIRDRVNYGYTF
TRBJ2-2,TRBD1,TRBV2,CASGGTGETGELFF
TRBJ2-5,TRBD2,TRBV6-1,CASSDVGRGETQYF
TRBJ2-5,TRBD1,TRBV7-2,CASSPSGTGEETQYF
TRBJ2-1,TRBD1,TRBV10-1,CASSRTGENEQFF
TRBJ2-7,.,TRBV25-1,CASSWSRESYEQYF
TRBJ1-4,TRBD1,TRBV6-1,CASSRDRGHEKLFF
TRBJ1-1,.,TRBV29-1,CSVDQGDTEAFF
TRBJ1-4,.,TRBV19,CASSVRAPGRGEKLFF
TRBJ2-7,.,TRBV9,CASSVKAESHYEQYF
TRBJ1-2,TRBD1,TRBV27,CASSSLDRARKGYTF
TRBJ2-1,.,TRBV5-6,CASSLGLTWNEQFF
TRBJ2-3,.,TRBV7-9,CASSNRDTSTDTQYF
TRBJ2-3,.,TRBV7-3,CASSPLLTSDTQYF
TRBJ2-7,.,TRBV7-9,CASSLVGASYEQYF
TRBJ2-5,TRBD2,TRBV5-1,CASGLAGDQETQYF
TRBJ2-2,.,TRBV27,CASSAAPVGELFF
TRBJ2-7,TRBD2,TRBV7-9,CASSFGLAGTSYEQYF
TRBJ1-3,TRBD1,TRBV4-2,CASSHGQGSSGNTIYF
TRBJ2-2,.,TRBV19,CASRPGHMSGELFF
TRBJ2-2,TRBD2,TRBV5-1,CASSVRTSGDGELFF
TRBJ2-3,TRBD2,TRBV7-6,CASSLINLRTSGLDTQYF
TRBJ2-2,.,TRBV18,CASSPTGPANTGELFF
TRBJ1-2,.,TRBV11-1,CASSSSNYGYTF
TRBJ1-1,.,TRBV18,CASSPWQEGTEAFF
TRBJ2-5,.,TRBV4-2,CASSQGVASGGETQYF